Reported below is one T cell receptor beta chain. Study processing details: Reference gene primer amplification yielded estimated nucleated cell counts. The repertoire was sequenced with immunoSEQ multiplex PCR; TCRdb's copy has only in-frame clones and lacks some. V and J calls and clone size come straight from that table; D and trimming were deduced from the DNA. The data hold approximately 170,000 clones, with around 80% observed a single time. The sample belongs to a study of blood T cell repertoires in COVID-19. Study summary: PBMCs, B-cell-depleted T cells, or T cells provided the cDNA or gDNA that made up the material.

The sample comprised PBMCs or T cells enriched from blood (not recorded which). The sequence was obtained from a woman in her seventies in a cohort exposed to, infected with or recovered from COVID-19 (not recorded which).

CDR3 coding DNA: TGTGCCAGCAGGGACAGGGTGAAAAATGAGCAGTTCTTC. It encodes CASRDRVKNEQFF. The V gene is TRBV2, the J gene TRBJ2-1; 8 bases match TRBD1. The CDR3 length is 13 residues. The V and J ends lost 6 bases and 7 bases, in that order; junction bases with no gene match: 5. The germline gives CDR1 SNHLY, CDR2 FYNNEI. Full variable domain (rest looked up from reference TRBV2 and TRBJ2-1): EPEVTQTPSHQVTQMGQEVILRCVPISNHLYFYWYRQILGQKVEFLVSFYNNEISEKSEIFDDQFSVERPDGSNFTLKIRSTKLEDSAMYFCASRDRVKNEQFFGPGTRLTVL.